These 3 T cell receptor beta chains share one sample of origin, sequenced in a study of Ad26.COV2.S vaccination and SARS-CoV-2 variants. Clones were sequenced by immunoSEQ multiplex PCR, and TCRdb holds only the in-frame ones, with some missing. The table includes hundreds of thousands of clones, around 87% detected once. Treatment of the sample: roughly 19 received Ad26.COV2.S at low or high dose, single or two shots; 5 received placebo; per-sample allocation not given. Repertoires come from day 63 after the first vaccine or placebo injection. Here the sequenced sample was peripheral blood, taken in a trial of Ad26.COV2.S vaccine versus placebo. These receptors all stem from a person between 18 and 59 years old who received the Ad26.COV2.S COVID-19 vaccine or a placebo.

The V call is TRBV7-6, the J call TRBJ1-1; D gene unclear. Germline V gives CDR1 SGHVS, CDR2 FNYEAQ. Trimming stripped 1 base from V and 1 base from J, with 10 bases between. The CDR3 is made up of 15 amino acids. CDR3 loop: CASSLGWGKNTEAFF. The CDR3, as DNA: TGTGCCAGCAGCTTAGGTTGGGGTAAGAACACTGAAGCTTTCTTT.

This clone was counted once. V usage is TRBV5-1 and J usage is TRBJ1-5; the match to TRBD1 covers 10 bases. From germline, CDR1 is SGHRS and CDR2 YFSETQ. The length of the CDR3 is 18 residues. The V segment lost 4 bases and the J segment 1 base; nucleotides outside the gene matches: 11. This CDR3 reads CASSPGDRGSPSNQPQHF. As DNA, the CDR3 is TGCGCCAGCAGCCCTGGGGACAGGGGATCCCCGAGCAATCAGCCCCAGCATTTT.

The chain employs TRBV19 and TRBJ2-1; 8 bases line up with TRBD2. V shed 10 bases, J shed 9 bases, and the junction held 14 bases outside the gene matches. Germline V gene data show CDR1 as LNHDA and CDR2 as SQIVND (reference sequence). The CDR3 has 14 residues. CDR3 sequence (DNA): TGTGCCACCAGTAGGGGCGGGGGGCCCTCTGAGCAGTTCTTC. This codes for CATSRGGGPSEQFF.